These 22 T cell receptor beta chains share one sample of origin, sequenced in a study of cytomegalovirus exposure and HLA in healthy donors. PCR involved 60 Vbeta and 13 Jbeta primers. Clones were read by immunoSEQ multiplex PCR, and TCRdb kept only the in-frame ones, dropping some. Among roughly 250,000 clones listed, around 65% were seen once. Specimen: PBMCs. The receptors originated from a female donor in good health and CMV-seronegative.

This rearrangement joins TRBV6-5 to TRBJ1-1; D might be TRBD1 (6 bases). The V end was cut by 2 bases, the J end by 1 base, with 8 bases between. Germline loops: CDR1 MNHEY, CDR2 SVGAGI. The CDR3 runs to 14 residues. CDR3 bases: TGTGCCAGCAGTTACGGGGACACGAACACTGAAGCTTTCTTT. Its protein is CASSYGDTNTEAFF.

V gene TRBV11-2 combines with J gene TRBJ2-7; D gene unclear. CDR3 length equals 14 residues. Per germline, CDR1 SGHAT and CDR2 FQNNGV. Trimming cost V 1 base and J 0 bases, with 7 bases left between them. CDR3 DNA: TGTGCCAGCAGCTTAGGCTGGAGCTCCTACGAGCAGTACTTC. Amino acid sequence: CASSLGWSSYEQYF.

This chain connects TRBV5-1 to TRBJ2-6; 8 bases line up with TRBD2. Germline-derived CDR1 and CDR2 are SGHRS and YFSETQ. Trimming removed 2 bases from V and 4 bases from J; junction bases left unmatched: 2. The CDR3 has 15 residues. The CDR3 loop is CASSFLAGGANVLTF. DNA of the CDR3: TGCGCCAGCAGCTTTTTAGCGGGGGGGGCCAACGTCCTGACTTTC.

The chain has TRBV7-2 and TRBJ2-5; the D is unclear. The germline V gene encodes CDR1 SGHTA and CDR2 FQGNSA. V lost 0 bases and J lost 4, with 3 bases in between. This CDR3 region has 12 residues. The CDR3 DNA is TGTGCCAGCAGCTTAGCCCTAGAGACCCAGTACTTC. This encodes CASSLALETQYF.

The rearrangement links TRBV7-9 to TRBJ2-3; TRBD2 matches 11 bases. CDR1 SEHNR and CDR2 FQNEAQ come from the germline V gene (reference sequence). This CDR3 region has 16 residues. Germline trimming cut 5 bases from V and 0 bases from J; bases unmatched to any gene: 4. The CDR3 loop is CASSGRLAGSTDTQYF. In nucleotides, the CDR3 is TGTGCCAGCAGCGGAAGACTAGCGGGGAGCACAGATACGCAGTATTTT.

The CDR3 nucleotides are TGTGCCAGCAGACCGGGACTGAACACCGGGGAGCTGTTTTTT. Translating gives CASRPGLNTGELFF. The rearrangement uses TRBV7-9 and TRBJ2-2; D is perhaps TRBD2 (6 bases). The germline V and J ends were trimmed by 6 bases and 1 base, with 9 bases remaining between them. The CDR3 runs 14 residues. From germline, CDR1 is SEHNR and CDR2 FQNEAQ (reference sequence).

This clone has only one observation. The chain links TRBV2 to TRBJ2-5; 8 bases map to TRBD2. J lost 5 bases, V lost 6 bases, and 8 bases had no gene match. Germline-derived CDR1 and CDR2 are SNHLY and FYNNEI. The CDR3 is 14 residues long. The CDR3 nucleotides read TGTGCCAGCAGGATAGGACTAGCTTTGGAGACCCAGTACTTC. Residues: CASRIGLALETQYF. The whole variable domain, filled in from reference TRBV2 and TRBJ2-5, reads EPEVTQTPSHQVTQMGQEVILRCVPISNHLYFYWYRQILGQKVEFLVSFYNNEISEKSEIFDDQFSVERPDGSNFTLKIRSTKLEDSAMYFCASRIGLALETQYFGPGTRLLVL.

The V call is TRBV28, the J call TRBJ1-2; 8 positions match TRBD1. Trimming removed 1 base from V and 5 bases from J; junction bases left unmatched: 0. There are 13 residues in the CDR3. Germline assignment: CDR1 MDHEN and CDR2 SYDVKM. The CDR3 bases are TGTGCCAGCAGTTTATACAGGGGGTATGGCTACACCTTC. Encoded protein: CASSLYRGYGYTF.

The chain links TRBV7-9 to TRBJ2-5; TRBD2 matches at 9 bases. After removal of 5 bases from V and 4 bases from J, the junction contained 5 bases not matched to a gene. Per the germline V gene, CDR1 is SEHNR and CDR2 is FQNEAQ (reference sequence). The CDR3 length is 14 residues. CDR3 sequence (DNA): TGTGCCAGCAGCCCGCCGGGACTAGCAGAGACCCAGTACTTC. Its protein is CASSPPGLAETQYF.

This clone was seen a handful of times. The chain carries TRBV10-3 and TRBJ1-1; D is ambiguous. The CDR3 has 12 amino acids. CDR1 is ENHRY and CDR2 is SYGVKD in the germline V gene. V lost 4 bases and J 7 bases, leaving 10 bases between the germline ends. CDR3 sequence reads: CAISVRGIEAFF. CDR3 nucleotides: TGTGCCATCAGTGTTCGGGGTATTGAAGCTTTCTTT.

This clone was recorded only once. The same CDR3 also results from other DNA sequences found in this sample. The genes are TRBV5-4 and TRBJ1-1; D not resolved. The CDR3 totals 14 residues. Per the germline V gene, CDR1 is SGHNT and CDR2 is YYREEE (reference sequence). V was trimmed by 4 bases and J by 0 bases, leaving 10 bases between them. CDR3 residues: CASSPGGMNTEAFF. Here the CDR3 DNA reads TGTGCCAGCAGCCCGGGTGGTATGAACACTGAAGCTTTCTTT.

The rearrangement joins TRBV27 to TRBJ2-2; TRBD2 is a possible D gene (5 bases). Trimming shortened V by 4 bases and J by 6 bases, and 15 bases separated the two germline ends. The germline V gene has CDR1 MNHEY and CDR2 SMNVEV (reference sequence). The CDR3 covers 15 residues. CDR3 nucleotides: TGTGCCAGCAGTTCCTGGCGGGTCGGGGCCGGGGAGCTGTTTTTT. Translation gives CASSSWRVGAGELFF.

V usage is TRBV7-2 and J usage is TRBJ2-5; TRBD1 aligns across 7 bases. The CDR3 length is 16 residues. Losses at the gene ends were 4 bases for V and 1 base for J; bases not matched to a gene: 9. CDR1 is SGHTA, CDR2 FQGNSA, per germline. CDR3 amino acids: CASSSKSRDSQETQYF. The CDR3 coding sequence is TGTGCCAGCAGCTCTAAAAGCCGGGACAGCCAAGAGACCCAGTACTTC.

This clone was recorded a few times. CDR3: CASSPPPAGDEQYF. The CDR3 DNA follows: TGTGCCAGCAGCCCCCCACCAGCGGGAGATGAGCAGTACTTC. The chain has TRBV7-2 and TRBJ2-7; 8 bases line up with TRBD2. The CDR3 covers 14 residues. Germline CDR1 and CDR2: SGHTA and FQGNSA. V dropped 5 bases and J dropped 7; count of bases not matched to a gene: 10.

V usage is TRBV6-1 and J usage is TRBJ2-2; D gene ambiguous. This CDR3 region has 15 residues. Germline lookup yields CDR1 MNHNS and CDR2 SASEGT. Trimming left V 2 bases short and J 4 bases short, with 11 bases between. The CDR3 here is CASSERVTFTGELFF. CDR3 DNA: TGTGCCAGCAGTGAACGGGTAACCTTCACCGGGGAGCTGTTTTTT.

The chain carries TRBV6-1 and TRBJ2-7, with D possibly being TRBD1 (5 bases). Trimming removed 6 bases from V and 1 base from J, with 10 bases in between. The CDR3 extends over 13 amino acids. Germline lookup yields CDR1 MNHNS and CDR2 SASEGT. CDR3 sequence reads: CASRDDSSYEQYF. CDR3 in DNA: TGTGCCAGCAGGGACGACAGTTCCTACGAGCAGTACTTC.

The chain uses TRBV19 and TRBJ2-7, with D possibly matching TRBD2 (6 bases). The CDR3 is 17 amino acids. V dropped 3 bases and J dropped 2 bases, with 20 bases sitting between them. Germline loops: CDR1 LNHDA, CDR2 SQIVND (reference sequence). The CDR3 coding sequence is TGTGCCAGTAGTATCAAGGTTGGGGGAGGCCCTACCTACGAGCAGTACTTC. This encodes CASSIKVGGGPTYEQYF.

This chain joins TRBV5-4 and TRBJ2-6; D is unclear. V shed 2 bases and J shed 6 bases, with 9 bases lying between them. Germline V gives CDR1 SGHNT, CDR2 YYREEE (reference sequence). CDR3 length: 14 residues. The CDR3 is CASSLPSQANVLTF. Here the CDR3 DNA reads TGTGCCAGCAGCTTACCGAGTCAGGCCAACGTCCTGACTTTC.

J is TRBJ2-1 and V is TRBV7-6; 10 bases line up with TRBD2. The CDR3 is 15 residues long. J gave up 8 bases and V 1 base, and 5 bases lay outside the gene matches. Per the germline V gene, CDR1 is SGHVS and CDR2 is FNYEAQ. CDR3 residues: CASSLGLAGADEQFF. The CDR3 bases are TGTGCCAGCAGCTTAGGGCTAGCGGGAGCGGATGAGCAGTTCTTC.

This chain uses TRBV19 with TRBJ1-1, with 8 positions matching TRBD1. The CDR3 extends over 17 amino acids. Trimming at V came to 5 bases and at J to 1 base, leaving 12 bases not matched to a gene. CDR1 LNHDA and CDR2 SQIVND come from the germline V gene (reference sequence). The CDR3 coding sequence is TGTGCCAGTAGTCCCCTCCCAGGGGGCGGATGGAACACTGAAGCTTTCTTT. Translated: CASSPLPGGGWNTEAFF.

The J gene is TRBJ2-2, the V gene TRBV4-1; a possible D gene is TRBD2 (5 bases). V was pared by 2 bases and J by 9 bases, with 16 bases between. Germline V gives CDR1 MGHRA, CDR2 YSYEKL. CDR3 length equals 15 residues. CDR3 in amino acids: CASSQPQRDRRELFF. The CDR3 region has the DNA TGCGCCAGCAGCCAACCTCAGAGGGATCGCCGGGAGCTGTTTTTT.

Only a few counts were recorded for this clone. The CDR3 coding sequence is TGTGCCAGCAGCTTGGCCGTAAGGACAGGGGTCACTGAAGCTTTCTTT. Protein product: CASSLAVRTGVTEAFF. The chain recombines TRBV5-4 with TRBJ1-1; 9 bases are shared with TRBD1. From germline, CDR1 is SGHNT and CDR2 YYREEE (reference sequence). The ends lost 0 bases at V and 4 bases at J; junction bases unmatched: 7. The CDR3 consists of 16 residues.